Listed below are T cell receptor beta chains from one sample, sequenced in a study of molecular identifiers for immune sequencing clone quantification. Each CDR3 protein gets one entry after TCRdb re-called the PCR reads with MiXCR. Of under 600,000 distinct CDR3 sequences in the sample, over 20% are singletons; the top ten hold about 0.84%. Input material: naive CD8+ T cells from blood, with Jurkat cell RNA spiked in. All receptors derive from a human donor in good health. Some libraries in this study had Jurkat cell RNA spiked in. The conserved cysteine and the conserved F or W are not part of the CDR3 here. Each record gives: CDR3 length, clone size, V gene, J gene, CDR3 protein. Where a row states a size, it is once, few, many or the class of an expanded clone; other rows omit it.

11,many,TRBV7-2,TRBJ2-1,ASSFMLNNEQF
12,-,TRBV3-1,TRBJ1-5,ASSQDWGSGPQH
16,-,TRBV6-2/TRBV6-3,TRBJ2-3,ASSYVSGGISRTDTQY
14,few,TRBV4-3,TRBJ2-1,ASSQEARGQGIEQF
14,few,TRBV12-3/TRBV12-4,TRBJ2-4,ASTTPGVSSSNIQY
13,-,TRBV24-1,TRBJ2-3,AAGARTGEADTQY
11,many,TRBV5-1,TRBJ2-7,ASSVDRAYEQY
15,many,TRBV4-3,TRBJ2-4,ASSQDARGVAKNIQY
14,many,TRBV5-8,TRBJ2-3,ASSLTDPSSTDTQY
13,-,TRBV9,TRBJ2-2,ASSVDLADGGELF
13,few,TRBV3-1,TRBJ2-5,ASSQVGRDSETQY
10,-,TRBV19,TRBJ1-1,ASKSGVTEAF
16,-,TRBV28,TRBJ2-7,ASSYPSGLAEDAYEQY
16,many,TRBV4-3,TRBJ1-3,ASSQSRAGIRSGNTIY
12,many,TRBV7-2,TRBJ2-7,ASSEEGLEYEQY
13,-,TRBV18,TRBJ2-1,ASSRTGGSYNEQF
13,many,TRBV2,TRBJ1-5,ASSEGRVSNQPQH
12,-,TRBV13,TRBJ2-2,ASSETGKTGELS
11,few,TRBV28,TRBJ2-7,ASSFSGNYEQY
14,-,TRBV13,TRBJ2-7,ASSPNNQGQFNEQY
14,few,TRBV14,TRBJ2-1,ASSQEVGGAPNEQF
12,many,TRBV28,TRBJ1-2,ASSPAVTAYGYT
14,few,TRBV7-9,TRBJ1-1,ASSLVGFAADPEAF
12,-,TRBV20-1,TRBJ1-2,SARDDRESYGYT
18,-,TRBV28,TRBJ2-3,ASSPDYTGTSDPSTDTQY
14,many,TRBV5-1,TRBJ2-7,ASSLARSAGSYEQY
12,few,TRBV30,TRBJ2-7,AWTRLGGFDEQY
11,many,TRBV20-1,TRBJ2-3,SAWSEYTDTQY
10,many,TRBV7-9,TRBJ2-1,ASRQTSNEQF